This T cell receptor (beta chain) was profiled in a study of cytomegalovirus exposure and HLA in healthy donors. Generated by immunoSEQ multiplex PCR, the TCRdb table keeps only in-frame clones and is missing some. Among approximately 150,000 clones listed, 87% were seen once. What was sequenced was PBMCs. The TCR comes from a young man in good health and CMV-seropositive.

CDR3 DNA sequence: TGCGCCAGCAGCCAAGTTCAGGGAGGGGGTCAGCCCCAGCATTTT. Translating gives CASSQVQGGGQPQHF. This sequence joins TRBV4-1 and TRBJ1-5; TRBD1 might be the D (6 bases). The CDR3 spans 15 residues. Germline CDR1 and CDR2: MGHRA and YSYEKL. V shed 1 base and J shed 6 bases, with 13 bases lying between them.